The 32 T cell receptor beta chains below were found in one sample sequenced in a study of T cells in women clearing cervical HPV infection. The assay was immunoSEQ multiplex PCR, and TCRdb's table has in-frame clones only and misses some. The sample totals tens of thousands of clones; its top ten clones hold about 4.6%. Sequencing was performed on blood buffy coat. These receptors came from a woman between 18 and 70 years old with a cervical HPV16 infection that either progressed to CIN3+ or cleared (not recorded which).

As to this clone: The CDR3 is cut off 3 residues early in the read; its end comes from the germline J gene. The chain joins TRBV2 to TRBJ1-2; D ambiguous. The CDR3 extends over 14 amino acids. CDR1 and CDR2 (germline): SNHLY, FYNNEI. Between the trimmed V and J ends, which lost 7 bases and 4 bases, there was a span of 16 bases. CDR3 sequence: CASNRDGSGYGYTF. Incomplete CDR3 DNA: TGTGCCAGCAACCGTGACGGGAGCGGCTATGGC.

Of note for this clone: The read terminates 3 residues ahead of where the CDR3 ends, so the germline J gene completes it. V and J are TRBV5-4 and TRBJ2-7, with 10 bases matching TRBD1. This CDR3 region has 14 residues. Germline lookup yields CDR1 SGHNT and CDR2 YYREEE (reference sequence). V gave up 3 bases and J gave up 3 bases; unmatched junction bases: 3. The CDR3: CASSSTGGRYEQYF. The sequenced part of the CDR3 DNA is TGTGCCAGCAGCTCGACAGGGGGCCGCTACGAG.

The CDR3 protein is CASSTGTVATDTQYF. CDR3 DNA (partial): TGTGCCAGCTCAACCGGGACAGTAGCCACAGATACG. J is TRBJ2-3 and V is TRBV18; 7 nucleotides agree with TRBD1. The CDR3 end falls 3 residues outside the read, so it is completed with the germline J gene. CDR3 length: 15 amino acids. J was trimmed by 2 bases and V by 5 bases; bases with no gene match: 7. In germline, CDR1 is KGHSH, CDR2 LQKENI.

Comments on this clone: The read ends 3 residues before the CDR3 terminus; that terminus is restored from the germline J gene. The chain joins TRBV30 to TRBJ2-3; TRBD2 aligns across 14 bases. This CDR3 has 15 amino acids. The germline V gene has CDR1 GTSNPN and CDR2 SVGIG (reference sequence). CDR3 region: CAWSVATSGGETQYF. The DNA read from the CDR3 is TGTGCCTGGAGTGTAGCGACTAGCGGGGGGGAGACG. Looking up the rest from reference TRBV30 and TRBJ2-3 gives the full variable domain: SQTIHQWPATLVQPVGSPLSLECTVEGTSNPNLYWYRQAAGRGLQLLFYSVGIGQISSEVPQNLSASRPQDRQFILSSKKLLLSDSGFYLCAWSVATSGGETQYFGPGTRLTVL.

A note on this clone: The observed sequence ends 3 residues before the CDR3 terminus, with the missing tail filled in from the germline J gene. V gene TRBV19 combines with J gene TRBJ1-2, with 9 bases aligning to TRBD1. The CDR3 spans 15 residues. CDR1 and CDR2 (germline): LNHDA, SQIVND (reference sequence). Germline trimming cut 6 bases from V and 4 bases from J; bases unmatched to any gene: 9. This CDR3 reads CASRIQGQGFYGYTF. CDR3 bases read: TGTGCCAGTAGGATCCAAGGACAGGGGTTCTATGGC.

About this clone: The sequenced fragment ends 3 residues before the CDR3 boundary, so the rest is inferred from the germline J gene. This chain uses TRBV20-1 with TRBJ2-5; 10 nucleotides agree with TRBD2. The CDR3 has 12 residues. Germline V gene sequence: CDR1 DFQATT, CDR2 SNEGSKA (reference sequence). Unmatched junction bases numbered 5, after V lost 6 bases and J lost 7 bases. CDR3 DNA, as far as it was read: TGCAGTGCCGTAAGCGGGGGGGGGACC. It is translated as CSAVSGGGT. The complete CDR3 sequence is CSAVSGGGTQYF.

Remarks on this clone: The DNA ends 3 residues before the CDR3 does, and the rest of the CDR3 is filled in from the germline J gene. The chain couples TRBV5-1 to TRBJ2-3; 12 nucleotides match TRBD2. J lost 4 bases, V lost 5 bases, and 5 bases had no gene match. CDR1 and CDR2 from the germline V gene are SGHRS and YFSETQ. The length of the CDR3 is 15 residues. The sequenced part of the CDR3 DNA is TGCGCCAGCAGGCCCCTAGCGGGGGGGGCAGATACG. Translation: CASRPLAGGADT. The full CDR3 sequence reads CASRPLAGGADTQYF. The full variable domain, in which reference TRBV5-1 and TRBJ2-3 provide the parts outside the CDR3, is KAGVTQTPRYLIKTRGQQVTLSCSPISGHRSVSWYQQTPGQGLQFLFEYFSETQRNKGNFPGRFSGRQFSNSRSEMNVSTLELGDSALYLCASRPLAGGADTQYFGPGTRLTVL.

Details on this clone: The read ends 3 residues early relative to the CDR3; the germline J gene fills the gap. The chain uses TRBV5-6 and TRBJ1-5; D is perhaps TRBD1 (6 bases). Germline loops: CDR1 SGHDT, CDR2 YYEEEE. V lost 6 bases, J lost 2 bases, and 15 bases lay in between. The CDR3 length is 15 residues. Incomplete CDR3 DNA: TGTGCCAGCACTCAGGGGTGGGCTGGCAATCAGCCC. Translating it yields CASTQGWAGNQP. The complete CDR3 sequence is CASTQGWAGNQPQHF.

Points on this clone: The CDR3 extends 3 residues past the end of the read, so its final part is completed from the germline J gene. This chain uses TRBV7-9 with TRBJ2-7; a weak D match, TRBD2 (5 bases). From germline, CDR1 is SEHNR and CDR2 FQNEAQ (reference sequence). The CDR3 contains 14 residues. The V gene lost 4 bases and the J gene lost 0 bases, with 10 bases spanning the gap. The CDR3: CASSYGVSSYEQYF. The part of the CDR3 DNA that was read is TGTGCCAGCAGCTACGGGGTTTCCTCCTACGAG.

To note about this clone: The read gets to within 3 residues of the CDR3 end, and the germline J gene fills in the rest. The V call is TRBV4-1, the J call TRBJ1-6; 9 nucleotides match TRBD1. Per germline, CDR1 MGHRA and CDR2 YSYEKL. This CDR3 spans 15 amino acids. V was clipped by 3 bases and J by 10 bases; unmatched bases: 7. Partial CDR3 DNA: TGCGCCAGCAGCCAGCTACAGGGGGCGAAATCACCC. Residues: CASSQLQGAKSP. The full CDR3 is CASSQLQGAKSPLHF.

A remark on this clone: The read is 3 residues too short to cover the CDR3 end, so that end is filled in from the germline J gene. V and J are TRBV7-2 and TRBJ2-3; 7 positions match TRBD1. CDR1 is SGHTA, CDR2 FQGNSA, per germline. The ends lost 1 base at V and 8 bases at J; junction bases unmatched: 6. This CDR3 region has 14 residues. CDR3 residues: CASSLEDRFRTQYF. CDR3 bases read: TGTGCCAGCAGCTTAGAGGACAGGTTCCGTACG.

With regard to this clone: With the read ending 3 residues before the CDR3 end, the germline J gene is used to fill in that end. V usage is TRBV9 and J usage is TRBJ2-7; D might be TRBD1 (5 bases). The CDR3 spans 13 residues. Trimming cost V 4 bases and J 5 bases, with 13 bases left between them. CDR1 is SGDLS, CDR2 YYNGEE, per germline. CDR3 sequence: CASSTQVSDEQYF. The part of the CDR3 DNA that was read is TGTGCCAGCAGCACACAGGTTTCCGACGAG.

With respect to this clone: The read terminates 3 residues before the CDR3 end, so the remaining end is supplied by the germline J gene. The gene calls are TRBV20-1 and TRBJ2-7, with 10 bases that match TRBD1. Germline V gene lookup returns CDR1 DFQATT and CDR2 SNEGSKA (reference sequence). The CDR3 loop spans 15 amino acids. V shed 3 bases, J shed 6 bases, and the junction held 11 bases outside the gene matches. Partial CDR3 DNA: TGCAGTGCTAGCGGAACCGGGACAGGGGACATCGAG. This sequence encodes CSASGTGTGDIE. The whole CDR3 sequence is CSASGTGTGDIEQYF.

A remark on this clone: The missing CDR3 end, 3 residues past where the read stops, is filled in from the germline J gene. The gene calls are TRBV29-1 and TRBJ1-5; TRBD1 might be the D (5 bases). Trimming removed 6 bases from V and 7 bases from J, with 10 bases in between. The CDR3 is 11 residues long. Germline CDR1 is SQVTM and CDR2 is ANQGSEA. Here the CDR3 reads CSVAGPQPQHF. The CDR3 bases that were read are TGCAGCGTCGCAGGGCCCCAGCCC.

Regarding this clone: The read stops 3 residues short of the end of the CDR3; the missing end is completed from the germline J gene. The chain links TRBV20-1 to TRBJ2-3, with 8 bases identical to TRBD2. This CDR3 spans 14 amino acids. Germline values: CDR1 DFQATT, CDR2 SNEGSKA (reference sequence). This CDR3 reads CSASFGGVQETQYF. Partial CDR3 DNA: TGCAGTGCTAGCTTCGGGGGGGTACAAGAGACG.

A note on this clone: The observed sequence ends 3 residues before the CDR3 terminus, with the missing tail filled in from the germline J gene. This chain links TRBV7-6 with TRBJ1-2, with D unresolved. CDR1 is SGHVS, CDR2 FNYEAQ, per germline. There are 12 residues in the CDR3. CDR3 DNA, as far as it was read: TGTGCCAGCAGCCAGGTTGGAGATACC. Translated: CASSQVGDT. The CDR3, in full, reads CASSQVGDTYTF.

About this clone: The read finishes 3 residues shy of the CDR3 end, and the germline J gene is used to complete it. The V call is TRBV7-2, the J call TRBJ1-1; D might be TRBD1 (5 bases). This CDR3 is built from 15 residues. In germline, CDR1 is SGHTA, CDR2 FQGNSA. The part of the CDR3 DNA that was read is TGTGCCAGCAGCAGCGGGGGAGCCTCCTACAATGAG. Amino acid sequence: CASSSGGASYNE. In full, the CDR3 reads CASSSGGASYNEAFF.

As to this clone: The DNA ends 3 residues before the CDR3 does, and the rest of the CDR3 is filled in from the germline J gene. The rearrangement links TRBV28 to TRBJ1-5; TRBD1 matches 7 bases. Germline V lookup: CDR1 MDHEN, CDR2 SYDVKM. Trimming removed 10 bases from V and 3 bases from J; junction bases left unmatched: 9. This CDR3 spans 14 amino acids. CDR3 DNA (partial): TGTGCCACCGAGGGGGCAAGGTACAATCAGCCC. Protein sequence: CATEGARYNQP. The entire CDR3 reads CATEGARYNQPQHF. Full variable domain (rest looked up from reference TRBV28 and TRBJ1-5): DVKVTQSSRYLVKRTGEKVFLECVQDMDHENMFWYRQDPGLGLRLIYFSYDVKMKEKGDIPEGYSVSREKKERFSLILESASTNQTSMYLCATEGARYNQPQHFGDGTRLSIL.

As for this clone: The CDR3 end falls 3 residues outside the read, so it is completed with the germline J gene. The V gene is TRBV5-1, the J gene TRBJ1-5; TRBD1 agrees at 10 bases. This CDR3 has 15 amino acids. Germline CDR1 is SGHRS and CDR2 is YFSETQ. The V segment lost 4 bases and the J segment 6 bases; nucleotides outside the gene matches: 7. Incomplete CDR3 DNA: TGCGCCAGCAGCCCCCGGACAGGGGGAAGTCAGCCC. As protein: CASSPRTGGSQP. The whole CDR3 protein reads CASSPRTGGSQPQHF.

Comments on this clone: The read halts 3 residues ahead of the CDR3 end, with the missing end drawn from the germline J gene. The chain uses TRBV29-1 and TRBJ1-4, with unresolved D. The germline V and J ends were trimmed by 4 bases and 4 bases, with 10 bases remaining between them. From germline, CDR1 is SQVTM and CDR2 ANQGSEA. This CDR3 comprises 13 residues. The CDR3 sequence is CSVGPGFNEKLFF. CDR3 DNA (partial): TGCAGCGTTGGGCCTGGTTTTAATGAAAAA.

The CDR3 reads CSASGQAAAAHEQFF. The covered CDR3 bases are TGCAGTGCTAGTGGGCAAGCGGCCGCTGCTCATGAG. J is TRBJ2-1 and V is TRBV20-1; a possible D gene is TRBD2 (5 bases). The CDR3 end falls 3 residues outside the read, so it is completed with the germline J gene. V was trimmed by 3 bases and J by 8 bases, leaving 20 bases between them. The CDR3 consists of 15 residues. Looked up from germline, CDR1 is DFQATT and CDR2 is SNEGSKA (reference sequence).

A note on this clone: The CDR3 end lies 3 residues beyond the end of the read and is filled in from the germline J gene. V is TRBV18 and J is TRBJ2-3; perhaps TRBD2 as D (7 bases). The CDR3 runs to 15 residues. CDR1 and CDR2 from the germline V gene are KGHSH and LQKENI. The sequenced CDR3 bases are TGTGCCAGCTCACCTCCTGGACTAGGGGGGGAGACG. It codes for CASSPPGLGGET. The full CDR3 is CASSPPGLGGETQYF. Full variable domain (rest looked up from reference TRBV18 and TRBJ2-3): NAGVMQNPRHLVRRRGQEARLRCSPMKGHSHVYWYRQLPEEGLKFMVYLQKENIIDESGMPKERFSAEFPKEGPSILRIQQVVRGDSAAYFCASSPPGLGGETQYFGPGTRLTVL.

As for this clone: The read finishes 3 residues shy of the CDR3 end, and the germline J gene is used to complete it. The chain has TRBV7-9 and TRBJ1-4; D possibly corresponds to TRBD1 (5 bases). Germline CDR1 is SEHNR and CDR2 is FQNEAQ (reference sequence). Trimming cost V 5 bases and J 7 bases, with 14 bases left between them. The length of the CDR3 is 14 residues. CDR3: CASSPTVQGEKLFF. The sequenced part of the CDR3 DNA is TGTGCCAGCAGCCCGACAGTGCAGGGTGAAAAA. Looking up the rest from reference TRBV7-9 and TRBJ1-4 gives the full variable domain: DTGVSQNPRHKITKRGQNVTFRCDPISEHNRLYWYRQTLGQGPEFLTYFQNEAQLEKSRLLSDRFSAERPKGSFSTLEIQRTEQGDSAMYLCASSPTVQGEKLFFGSGTQLSVL.

In the case of this clone: The CDR3 extends 3 residues past the end of the read, so its final part is completed from the germline J gene. This chain uses TRBV7-6 with TRBJ2-1; 8 nucleotides agree with TRBD2. CDR3 size: 12 residues. Germline-derived CDR1 and CDR2 are SGHVS and FNYEAQ. The junction had 0 bases not matched to a gene; V was cut back by 5 bases and J by 6 bases. CDR3 sequence reads: CASSSGGNEQFF. The sequenced part of the CDR3 DNA is TGTGCCAGCAGCAGCGGGGGCAATGAG.

With respect to this clone: The CDR3 is cut off 3 residues early in the read; its end comes from the germline J gene. The chain combines TRBV20-1 with TRBJ1-2; D is uncertain. The CDR3 extends over 15 amino acids. Trimming removed 0 bases from V and 3 bases from J, with 14 bases in between. Germline V gene lookup returns CDR1 DFQATT and CDR2 SNEGSKA (reference sequence). The part of the CDR3 DNA that was read is TGCAGTGCTAGAGATAGCGGAACAAACCACTATGGC. Residues: CSARDSGTNHYG. The CDR3 in its entirety is CSARDSGTNHYGYTF.

CDR3 DNA (partial): TGTGCCAGTAGCAGGACAGGGGGCGGTCTAGGTGGGGCCAACGTC. It yields the protein CASSRTGGGLGGANV. The CDR3 in its entirety is CASSRTGGGLGGANVLTF. The genes are TRBV19 and TRBJ2-6; 11 bases agree with TRBD1. The read stops 3 residues short of the end of the CDR3; the missing end is completed from the germline J gene. Trimming took 6 bases from V and 3 from J; bases not matched to a gene: 10. The CDR3 has 18 residues. Germline V gene sequence: CDR1 LNHDA, CDR2 SQIVND (reference sequence).

Comments on this clone: Read coverage stops 3 residues before the CDR3 terminus; the germline J gene supplies the remainder. V usage is TRBV5-4 and J usage is TRBJ1-4; unclear D gene. Between the trimmed V and J ends, which lost 5 bases and 4 bases, there was a span of 9 bases. This CDR3 is built from 13 residues. In germline, CDR1 is SGHNT, CDR2 YYREEE (reference sequence). CDR3 bases read: TGTGCCAGCAGTTTAACAGATAATGAAAAA. Protein product: CASSLTDNEK. The full-length CDR3 reads as CASSLTDNEKLFF.

As to this clone: The read falls 3 residues short of the CDR3 end, and the missing part is taken from the germline J gene. The V and J genes are TRBV2 and TRBJ1-6; perhaps TRBD1 as D (5 bases). The CDR3 sequence is 15 residues long. Germline V CDR1 and CDR2: SNHLY, FYNNEI. Trimming left V 4 bases short and J 6 bases short, with 13 bases between. Partial CDR3 DNA: TGTGCCAGCAGTGGCTTTGGGGGGGTTAATTCACCC. Translating gives CASSGFGGVNSP. The entire CDR3 is CASSGFGGVNSPLHF.

On this clone itself: From the germline J gene comes the end of the CDR3, since the read stops 3 residues before it. This chain uses TRBV4-1 with TRBJ2-3, with D possibly being TRBD2 (6 bases). Trimming stripped 3 bases from V and 5 bases from J, with 12 bases between. The CDR3 runs 14 residues. Germline V gene data show CDR1 as MGHRA and CDR2 as YSYEKL. The sequenced part of the CDR3 DNA is TGCGCCAGCAGCCAGGAGGGTGGATTAGATACG. It is translated as CASSQEGGLDT. The entire CDR3 sequence reads CASSQEGGLDTQYF.

As concerns this clone: Read coverage stops 3 residues before the CDR3 terminus; the germline J gene supplies the remainder. V gene TRBV20-1 combines with J gene TRBJ1-1; D gene ambiguous. Germline CDR1 is DFQATT and CDR2 is SNEGSKA (reference sequence). This CDR3 contains 12 residues. Trimming took off 1 base at V and 7 bases at J, with 10 bases between the two ends. CDR3 protein: CSARGRSFEAFF. The DNA read from the CDR3 is TGCAGTGCTAGAGGGCGGTCGTTTGAA.

About this clone: Read sequence stops 3 residues before the CDR3 end, and the germline J gene provides the missing end. This chain joins TRBV7-2 and TRBJ2-5; a weak D match, TRBD2 (6 bases). V was shortened by 4 bases and J by 5 bases, with 11 bases between the two germline ends. Germline-derived CDR1 and CDR2 are SGHTA and FQGNSA. The CDR3 spans 13 residues. CDR3: CASSSLARETQYF. The CDR3 bases that were read are TGTGCCAGCAGCTCTCTAGCGCGGGAGACC.

Concerning this clone: The CDR3 end lies 3 residues beyond the end of the read and is filled in from the germline J gene. The chain has TRBV23-1 and TRBJ2-7, with 9 bases fitting TRBD1. TRBV23-1 is reported as an ORF; its role is uncertain. Losses at the gene ends were 6 bases for V and 0 bases for J; bases not matched to a gene: 6. The CDR3 extends over 15 amino acids. The CDR3 DNA, read in part, is TGCGCCAGCAGGCTACAGGGGGCCCCCTCCTACGAG. Its translation is CASRLQGAPSYE. The whole CDR3 protein reads CASRLQGAPSYEQYF.